This TCR beta chain derives from a study of T-cell reconstitution after alpha-beta-depleted transplantation in children. The TCRbeta library was prepared with unique molecular identifiers. Each CDR3 protein is one row after TCRdb ran MiXCR on the PCR reads. This sample has around 600,000 distinct CDR3 sequences, with 23% found just once. Germline assignment: CDR1 SGHRS and CDR2 YFSETQ. The CDR3 is made up of 18 amino acids. The J segment lost 4 bases and the V segment lost 2 bases, leaving 14 bases of the junction unmatched. The receptor's source is a boy under three years old who had a stem cell transplant for acute myeloid leukemia, so the T cells may come from the graft donor. Material: PBMCs, mostly from graft donor cells, obtained 360 days after TCRalphabeta/CD19-depleted stem cell transplant. The genes are TRBV5-1 and TRBJ2-3, with TRBD1 matching 9 bases. For the CDR3, the DNA is TGCGCCAGCAGCTTTAGATGGACAGGGGAACGTATTCCAGATACGCAGTATTTT. This codes for CASSFRWTGERIPDTQYF.